This T cell receptor (beta chain) came from a study of CD8 T cells in ankylosing spondylitis. The V gene's germline CDR1 is SGDLS and CDR2 YYNGEE. V lost 4 bases and J lost 4; bases outside the gene matches: 7. The length of the CDR3 is 15 residues. TCRdb reprocessed the 5' RACE reads with MiXCR, giving one entry per CDR3 protein. The sample lists some 27,000 distinct CDR3 sequences; 4.5% to 5.5% were seen once. This clonotype was counted many times. The TCR was taken from a female donor with ankylosing spondylitis or in good health (not recorded which). The chain uses TRBV9 and TRBJ2-1, with 8 bases matching TRBD2. The sequencing input was blood, either unsorted or a sorted T cell fraction (not recorded which). The CDR3: CASSPAGVTYNEQFF. The CDR3 bases are TGTGCCAGCAGCCCAGCGGGAGTCACTTACAATGAGCAGTTCTTC.